This T cell receptor (beta chain) was retrieved from a study of PD-1 blockade in mismatch repair-deficient tumors. The protocol was immunoSEQ multiplex PCR, while the TCRdb copy is restricted to in-frame clones and leaves out a portion. Among roughly 70,000 clones listed, 78% were seen once. Germline V lookup: CDR1 MGHRA, CDR2 YSYEKL. Trimming took 3 bases from V and 2 from J, leaving 8 bases between them. The length of the CDR3 is 13 residues. This clone was seen only a few times. V and J are TRBV4-1 and TRBJ2-7; a weak D match, TRBD2 (6 bases). This specimen was peripheral blood, taken 2 weeks after starting pembrolizumab. The sequence derives from an adult with mismatch repair-deficient cancer. As DNA, the CDR3 is TGCGCCAGCAGCCAGGCGGGGACCTACGAGCAGTACTTC. This codes for CASSQAGTYEQYF.